The T cell receptor (beta chain) described here comes from a study of T cell changes during pregnancy in multiple sclerosis. This table comes from immunoSEQ multiplex PCR, and its TCRdb copy is limited to in-frame clones, with some not included. The table lists 90,000 to 150,000 clones, 80% to 95% of them singletons. This clonotype was sampled from a female donor with multiple sclerosis, enrolled in a pregnancy study. The material was peripheral blood, obtained before pregnancy.

CDR3 protein: CASSGLQETQYF. DNA for the CDR3: TGTGCCAGCTCTGGGCTGCAAGAGACCCAGTACTTC. This sequence joins TRBV11-1 and TRBJ2-5, with D unresolved. The germline gives CDR1 SGHAT, CDR2 FQDESV (reference sequence). This CDR3 has 12 residues. Trimming shortened V by 8 bases and J by 2 bases, and 9 bases separated the two germline ends.